These 22 T cell receptor beta chains came from one sample sequenced in a study of human T cells and chemical hapten exposure. TCRdb redid the calling of the RACE reads with MiXCR, one entry per CDR3 protein. The sample yields tens of thousands of distinct CDR3 sequences, around 9.3% seen once. Time point: patch test 1, 2 weeks after DPC sensitization. Treatment here: therapeutic diphenylcyclopropenone sensitization with weekly scalp DPC. Here the sequenced sample was whole blood, taken in connection with sensitization to the hapten diphenylcyclopropenone (DPC). Receptor source: a woman aged 45-60 years with alopecia areata. Some clones in this sample may be carry-over from other donors' samples.

This clonotype was picked up many times. The chain employs TRBV20-1 and TRBJ2-2; TRBD2 might be the D (5 bases). Trimming removed 3 bases at V and 7 bases at J, with 12 bases between. CDR3 length equals 13 residues. The germline V gene has CDR1 DFQATT and CDR2 SNEGSKA (reference sequence). The CDR3 protein is CSASLRAGGELFF. As DNA, the CDR3 is TGCAGTGCTAGTTTGAGGGCAGGCGGGGAGCTGTTTTTT.

In this sample, this clonotype turned up many times. The rearrangement links TRBV5-6 to TRBJ2-2, with D hard to call. Germline CDR1 reads SGHDT; CDR2 reads YYEEEE. The V gene lost 6 bases and the J gene lost 3 bases, with 15 bases spanning the gap. The CDR3 length is 15 residues. Written as DNA, the CDR3 is TGTGCCAGCACCCCCACGTGGCAGGACACCGGGGAGCTGTTTTTT. This sequence encodes CASTPTWQDTGELFF.

This clonotype has just a few counts. The V and J genes are TRBV20-1 and TRBJ2-5; D call uncertain. V was cut by 6 bases and J by 1 base, with 6 bases left in between. Germline V gene sequence: CDR1 DFQATT, CDR2 SNEGSKA (reference sequence). The CDR3 consists of 11 residues. The CDR3 nucleotides are TGCAGTGCCGTCATCCAAGAGACCCAGTACTTC. Residues: CSAVIQETQYF.

The sample holds many counts of this clonotype. The chain has TRBV5-4 and TRBJ2-7; perhaps TRBD1 as D (6 bases). Trimming pared 5 bases from V and 6 bases from J, leaving 18 bases between. Germline CDR1 reads SGHNT; CDR2 reads YYREEE (reference sequence). This CDR3 is built from 14 residues. The CDR3 protein is CASSYESRGSEQYF. The CDR3 region has the DNA TGTGCCAGCAGTTATGAATCCAGGGGATCCGAGCAGTACTTC. The full variable domain, in which reference TRBV5-4 and TRBJ2-7 provide the parts outside the CDR3, is ETGVTQSPTHLIKTRGQQVTLRCSSQSGHNTVSWYQQALGQGPQFIFQYYREEENGRGNFPPRFSGLQFPNYSSELNVNALELDDSALYLCASSYESRGSEQYFGPGTRLTVT.

This clonotype was seen many times. The rearrangement joins TRBV4-3 to TRBJ2-1; tentative D call: TRBD2 (5 bases). The length of the CDR3 is 15 residues. Germline V gene data show CDR1 as LGHNA and CDR2 as YSLEER. The V and J ends lost 3 bases and 7 bases respectively, with 16 bases between them. The CDR3 DNA follows: TGCGCCAGCAGCCAGGATGAACGGGATTCGAATGAGCAGTTCTTC. Amino acid sequence: CASSQDERDSNEQFF.

In its sample, this clonotype was seen many times. The chain recombines TRBV7-8 with TRBJ2-2; possible D gene TRBD1, 6 bases. With 5 bases removed from V and 1 base from J, the gap between germline ends came to 11 bases. This CDR3 is 15 amino acids long. The V gene's germline CDR1 is SGHVS and CDR2 FQNEAQ. The CDR3 DNA sequence: TGTGCCAGCAGCACCGGACAGAGGAACACCGGGGAGCTGTTTTTT. Amino acid sequence: CASSTGQRNTGELFF.

This clonotype appeared many times. The V gene is TRBV4-1, the J gene TRBJ2-3; D is possibly TRBD1 or TRBD2 (5 bases each). The CDR3 length is 15 residues. Trimming cost V 2 bases and J 4 bases, with 13 bases left between them. The germline gives CDR1 MGHRA, CDR2 YSYEKL. CDR3 loop: CASSQTGAPPDTQYF. In DNA, the CDR3 is TGCGCCAGCAGCCAAACCGGGGCCCCCCCAGATACGCAGTATTTT.

This clonotype was observed many times. The chain uses TRBV18 and TRBJ2-3; 10 positions agree with TRBD2. CDR1 and CDR2 from the germline V gene are KGHSH and LQKENI. The J segment lost 4 bases and the V segment lost 2 bases, leaving 15 bases of the junction unmatched. The CDR3 totals 19 residues. CDR3 DNA: TGTGCCAGCTCACCAGTCAGTGGATTGAGCGGGAGGGCCCCAGATACGCAGTATTTT. It yields the protein CASSPVSGLSGRAPDTQYF. The whole variable domain, remainder taken from reference TRBV18 and TRBJ2-3, is NAGVMQNPRHLVRRRGQEARLRCSPMKGHSHVYWYRQLPEEGLKFMVYLQKENIIDESGMPKERFSAEFPKEGPSILRIQQVVRGDSAAYFCASSPVSGLSGRAPDTQYFGPGTRLTVL.

Many counts were recorded for this clonotype. The chain links TRBV12-5 to TRBJ2-1; no reliable D call. CDR3 length: 14 residues. Looked up from germline, CDR1 is LGHNT and CDR2 is FRNRAP. Deletions cut 3 bases from V and 4 bases from J, with 10 bases between. CDR3 in DNA: TGTGCTAGTGGTTTTGGTCAGGAGTACAATGAGCAGTTCTTC. This sequence encodes CASGFGQEYNEQFF.

This clonotype was observed at least ten times. The chain joins TRBV5-1 to TRBJ2-3; D unclear. The CDR3 totals 18 residues. Germline V CDR1 and CDR2: SGHRS, YFSETQ. With 1 base removed from V and 2 bases from J, the gap between germline ends came to 20 bases. CDR3 sequence: CASSLNVASARSTDTQYF. DNA of the CDR3: TGCGCCAGCAGCTTGAATGTGGCTTCTGCCCGGTCCACAGATACGCAGTATTTT.

This clonotype was counted many times. The gene calls are TRBV12-3 or TRBV12-4 and TRBJ2-7; TRBD1 matches 8 bases. CDR3 length: 17 residues. After removal of 2 bases from V and 3 bases from J, the junction contained 12 bases not matched to a gene. The CDR3 is CASSLLLTRDRFYEQYF. The CDR3 nucleotides read TGTGCCAGCAGTTTACTATTGACCCGGGACAGGTTCTACGAGCAGTACTTC.

In its sample, this clonotype was seen many times. This chain uses TRBV6-5 with TRBJ2-7; 7 bases align to TRBD1. This CDR3 is built from 15 residues. Germline trimming cut 2 bases from V and 1 base from J; bases unmatched to any gene: 5. The V gene's germline CDR1 is MNHEY and CDR2 SVGAGI. The CDR3 is CASSYRGTASYEQYF. CDR3 in DNA: TGTGCCAGCAGTTACCGAGGGACAGCATCCTACGAGCAGTACTTC.

The chain couples TRBV27 to TRBJ2-5; 12 bases line up with TRBD2. V shed 8 bases and J 2 bases; nucleotides not matched to a gene: 6. The CDR3 sequence is 15 residues long. From germline, CDR1 is MNHEY and CDR2 SMNVEV (reference sequence). The CDR3 DNA follows: TGTGCCAGCCTCGAGACTAGCGGGGGACAAGAGACCCAGTACTTC. Translating it yields CASLETSGGQETQYF.

This clonotype has a count of ten or more. This chain joins TRBV12-3 or TRBV12-4 and TRBJ1-1, with TRBD1 matching 7 bases. V trimming: 5 bases; J trimming: 3 bases; junction bases outside the gene matches: 6. CDR3 length: 14 residues. The CDR3 loop reads CASSPAGGDTEAFF. As DNA, the CDR3 is TGTGCCAGCAGTCCTGCAGGGGGGGACACTGAAGCTTTCTTT.

This clonotype was observed a few times. The conserved final phenylalanine or tryptophan is absent from the CDR3, which likely points to a read error. Because the CDR3's place on the DNA is in doubt, the DNA is left out and the CDR3 is given as listed by TCRdb. The chain carries TRBV5-1 and TRBJ2-7; the D segment call TRBD2 is taken from the table without a DNA check. CDR1 is SGHRS, CDR2 YFSETQ, per germline. Termini included, the CDR3 measures 17 amino acids. The CDR3 here is CASRITPGTSARFLSYS.

This clonotype was picked up many times. The genes are TRBV2 and TRBJ2-3; perhaps D is TRBD1 or TRBD2 (6 bases each). From germline, CDR1 is SNHLY and CDR2 FYNNEI. The CDR3 contains 14 residues. V lost 6 bases and J lost 6, with 16 bases in between. Here the CDR3 reads CASSTGWGADTQYF. CDR3 nucleotide sequence: TGTGCCAGCAGCACAGGCTGGGGGGCCGATACGCAGTATTTT.

This clonotype has a count of ten or more. The CDR3 region is CASSYRGRNYEQYF. In DNA, the CDR3 is TGTGCCAGCAGTTACAGGGGTCGGAACTACGAGCAGTACTTC. The chain is built from TRBV6-2 or TRBV6-3 and TRBJ2-7, with D possibly matching TRBD1 (5 bases). V shed 2 bases and J shed 3 bases, with 11 bases lying between them. The germline gives CDR1 MNHEY, CDR2 SVGEGT. The CDR3 consists of 14 residues.

This clonotype appeared many times. The rearrangement joins TRBV6-6 to TRBJ2-4; a weak D match, TRBD2 (5 bases). Per germline, CDR1 MNHNY and CDR2 SVGAGI (reference sequence). The CDR3 loop spans 15 amino acids. Trimming pared 2 bases from V and 10 bases from J, leaving 18 bases between. The DNA for the CDR3 is TGTGCCAGCAGTTACGTGGGAGAGCCCATCGTGATTCAGTACTTC. This codes for CASSYVGEPIVIQYF.

This clonotype was seen ten or more times. The chain couples TRBV28 to TRBJ2-7, with 11 bases aligning to TRBD2. Germline CDR1 is MDHEN and CDR2 is SYDVKM. V dropped 1 base and J dropped 2; count of bases not matched to a gene: 1. The CDR3 totals 15 residues. The CDR3 loop is CASSLLAGGTYEQYF. CDR3 nucleotides: TGTGCCAGCAGTTTATTAGCGGGAGGGACCTACGAGCAGTACTTC.

The table lists this clonotype with a few counts. The rearrangement joins TRBV4-1 to TRBJ2-1, with D possibly matching TRBD1 (5 bases). Germline loops: CDR1 MGHRA, CDR2 YSYEKL. V lost 1 base and J lost 7, with 8 bases in between. The CDR3 contains 13 residues. The CDR3 DNA sequence: TGCGCCAGCAGCCAAGCAGGGTGGAATGAGCAGTTCTTC. This encodes CASSQAGWNEQFF.

Ten or more counts support this clonotype. The V gene is TRBV4-3, the J gene TRBJ1-2, with TRBD1 matching 8 bases. The CDR3 has 14 residues. V trimming: 0 bases; J trimming: 4 bases; junction bases outside the gene matches: 1. CDR1 is LGHNA and CDR2 is YSLEER in the germline V gene. For the CDR3, the DNA is TGCGCCAGCAGCCAAGACAGGGGGCTCTATGGCTACACCTTC. It translates to CASSQDRGLYGYTF.

A remark on this clonotype: Given a much more abundant clone one base away, this may be a read error. The J gene is TRBJ1-4, the V gene TRBV4-1; D gene uncertain. This CDR3 comprises 15 residues. Germline V gene data show CDR1 as MGHRA and CDR2 as YSYEKL. V was pared by 8 bases and J by 3 bases, with 16 bases between. The chain's CDR3 is CASGRPAASNEKLFF. DNA of the CDR3: TGCGCCAGCGGGCGGCCCGCTGCCTCTAATGAAAAACTGTTTTTT.